One sample yielded the 12 T cell receptor beta chains listed below, sequenced in a study of cytomegalovirus exposure and HLA in healthy donors. Method: immunoSEQ multiplex PCR; TCRdb's copy keeps in-frame clones and lacks some. The data show about 240,000 clones, around 85% seen once. The sample taken for sequencing was PBMCs. All receptors come from a woman younger than 45 in good health and CMV-seropositive.

The CDR3 loop reads CASSNTGGTEAFF. Here the CDR3 DNA reads TGCGCCAGCAGTAATACAGGGGGCACTGAAGCTTTCTTT. This chain connects TRBV5-1 to TRBJ1-1; 8 nucleotides match TRBD1. The germline gives CDR1 SGHRS, CDR2 YFSETQ. V gave up 5 bases and J gave up 4 bases; unmatched junction bases: 4. The CDR3 runs 13 residues.

This clone was seen once. The chain joins TRBV27 to TRBJ2-1; D is unclear. Germline V gives CDR1 MNHEY, CDR2 SMNVEV (reference sequence). The germline V and J ends were trimmed by 0 bases and 5 bases, with 5 bases remaining between them. The CDR3 has 13 amino acids. The CDR3 DNA sequence: TGTGCCAGCAGTTTATCGAGCGACAATGAGCAGTTCTTC. Amino acids: CASSLSSDNEQFF.

The rearrangement links TRBV19 to TRBJ1-2; D unresolved. The CDR3 extends over 12 amino acids. The germline CDR1 and CDR2 sequences are LNHDA and SQIVND (reference sequence). The ends were cut back, 6 bases at V and 4 bases at J, with 9 bases in the middle. Written as DNA, the CDR3 is TGTGCCAGTAGAGCAGGCTTCTATGGCTACACCTTC. It codes for CASRAGFYGYTF. Supplemented by reference TRBV19 and TRBJ1-2, the full variable domain reads DGGITQSPKYLFRKEGQNVTLSCEQNLNHDAMYWYRQDPGQGLRLIYYSQIVNDFQKGDIAEGYSVSREKKESFPLTVTSAQKNPTAFYLCASRAGFYGYTFGSGTRLTVV.

This chain uses TRBV5-1 with TRBJ2-3; a weak D match, TRBD2 (5 bases). V lost 0 bases and J lost 0, with 8 bases in between. There are 15 residues in the CDR3. From germline, CDR1 is SGHRS and CDR2 YFSETQ. CDR3 in DNA: TGCGCCAGCAGCTTGGCCCAGCGGAGCACAGATACGCAGTATTTT. It is translated as CASSLAQRSTDTQYF.

The chain combines TRBV12-1 with TRBJ2-1; the DNA was not used to check the table's D call, TRBD2. TRBV12-1 is a recognized pseudogene. The CDR3 is 17 amino acids. CDR3 coding DNA: TGTGCCAGCAGCAGACCGGGACTCCCCCTCTCCTACAATGAGCAGTTCTTC. It codes for CASSRPGLPLSYNEQFF.

The chain has TRBV7-3 and TRBJ2-2; TRBD1 agrees at 7 bases. Losses at the gene ends were 5 bases for V and 6 bases for J; bases not matched to a gene: 3. CDR3 length: 13 amino acids. Germline V gene lookup returns CDR1 SGHTA and CDR2 FQGTGA. CDR3: CASSQTGAGELFF. DNA of the CDR3: TGTGCCAGCAGCCAAACAGGGGCCGGGGAGCTGTTTTTT.

This clone was seen only once. CDR3 residues: CASSYWSSYNEQFF. CDR3 nucleotides: TGTGCCAGCAGTTACTGGAGCTCCTACAATGAGCAGTTCTTC. The rearrangement uses TRBV27 and TRBJ2-1; D not certain. In germline, CDR1 is MNHEY, CDR2 SMNVEV (reference sequence). This CDR3 is built from 14 residues. The V gene lost 4 bases and the J gene lost 0 bases, with 7 bases spanning the gap.

This chain joins TRBV5-1 and TRBJ1-1; D perhaps matches TRBD1 (5 bases). Germline V gene data show CDR1 as SGHRS and CDR2 as YFSETQ. The CDR3 has 13 amino acids. Trimming pared 5 bases from V and 4 bases from J, leaving 12 bases between. DNA of the CDR3: TGCGCCAGCAGTCGCGGGAGGGGCACTGAAGCTTTCTTT. Amino acids: CASSRGRGTEAFF. Filled out from reference TRBV5-1 and TRBJ1-1, the complete variable domain reads KAGVTQTPRYLIKTRGQQVTLSCSPISGHRSVSWYQQTPGQGLQFLFEYFSETQRNKGNFPGRFSGRQFSNSRSEMNVSTLELGDSALYLCASSRGRGTEAFFGQGTRLTVV.

This chain uses TRBV2 with TRBJ2-7; 12 bases agree with TRBD2. V lost 6 bases to trimming and J lost 3 bases; unmatched junction nucleotides: 15. Germline values: CDR1 SNHLY, CDR2 FYNNEI. The CDR3 has 18 residues. The CDR3 region is CASRREVRLAGELYEQYF. The CDR3 DNA is TGTGCCAGCAGGCGTGAAGTCCGACTAGCGGGGGAACTCTACGAGCAGTACTTC.

The J gene is TRBJ2-6, the V gene TRBV5-1, with 9 positions matching TRBD2. J gave up 1 base and V 4 bases, and 6 bases lay outside the gene matches. CDR3 length: 17 residues. CDR1 is SGHRS and CDR2 is YFSETQ in the germline V gene. The CDR3 region has the DNA TGCGCCAGCAGCAACAATCTAGCGGGATCTGGGGCCAACGTCCTGACTTTC. Translation: CASSNNLAGSGANVLTF. Together with reference TRBV5-1 and TRBJ2-6, the CDR3 gives the full variable domain: KAGVTQTPRYLIKTRGQQVTLSCSPISGHRSVSWYQQTPGQGLQFLFEYFSETQRNKGNFPGRFSGRQFSNSRSEMNVSTLELGDSALYLCASSNNLAGSGANVLTFGAGSRLTVL.

The genes are TRBV4-1 and TRBJ2-5, with a tentative D call TRBD2 (5 bases). This CDR3 has 15 amino acids. The germline gives CDR1 MGHRA, CDR2 YSYEKL. Trimming removed 0 bases at V and 5 bases at J, with 13 bases between. This CDR3 reads CASSQDVRPGETQYF. Here the CDR3 DNA reads TGCGCCAGCAGCCAAGATGTCAGGCCGGGGGAGACCCAGTACTTC.

This rearrangement joins TRBV4-1 to TRBJ2-1; 8 nucleotides agree with TRBD2. CDR3 length equals 16 residues. Germline values: CDR1 MGHRA, CDR2 YSYEKL. Trimming removed 1 base from V and 3 bases from J; junction bases left unmatched: 5. The CDR3 is CASSQGGGGLYNEQFF. The CDR3 DNA follows: TGCGCCAGCAGCCAAGGGGGCGGGGGGCTCTACAATGAGCAGTTCTTC.